A single sample gave rise to the 24 T cell receptor beta chains below, sequenced in a study of T cell changes during pregnancy in multiple sclerosis. TCRdb's copy holds only in-frame clones and misses some; the assay was immunoSEQ multiplex PCR. The sample includes tens of thousands of clones, 90% to 95% seen only once; the top ten take 0.4% to 0.55%. The specimen comprised CD4+ T cells from peripheral blood mononuclear cells, sampled after pregnancy. These receptor sequences come from a female donor with multiple sclerosis, enrolled in a pregnancy study.

This chain uses TRBV2 with TRBJ2-5; no firm D call. Trimming stripped 3 bases from V and 7 bases from J, with 15 bases between. The CDR3 runs to 14 residues. From germline, CDR1 is SNHLY and CDR2 FYNNEI. The chain's CDR3 is CASSDVLSLTTQYF. In nucleotides, the CDR3 is TGTGCCAGCAGTGATGTACTTTCCCTAACGACCCAGTACTTC.

The V call is TRBV25-1, the J call TRBJ2-7; possible D gene TRBD1, 5 bases. V was cut by 7 bases and J by 3 bases, with 13 bases left in between. The CDR3 covers 13 residues. Germline values: CDR1 MGHDK, CDR2 SYGVNS. CDR3 amino acids: CASTSGWGYEQYF. CDR3 nucleotide sequence: TGTGCCAGCACATCAGGGTGGGGCTACGAGCAGTACTTC.

J is TRBJ2-2 and V is TRBV9, with 10 bases identical to TRBD1. This CDR3 comprises 20 residues. CDR1 SGDLS and CDR2 YYNGEE come from the germline V gene. Trimming removed 0 bases from V and 5 bases from J; junction bases left unmatched: 16. The CDR3 nucleotides read TGTGCCAGCAGCGTAGAAAGGGGTGTGACAGGGGGCGCTCGGACCGGGGAGCTGTTTTTT. Its translation: CASSVERGVTGGARTGELFF. The whole variable domain, filled in from reference TRBV9 and TRBJ2-2, reads DSGVTQTPKHLITATGQRVTLRCSPRSGDLSVYWYQQSLDQGLQFLIQYYNGEERAKGNILERFSAQQFPDLHSELNLSSLELGDSALYFCASSVERGVTGGARTGELFFGEGSRLTVL.

The sample holds a few counts of this clone. The chain carries TRBV4-1 and TRBJ1-1; 7 nucleotides agree with TRBD1. The CDR3 covers 19 residues. Per the germline V gene, CDR1 is MGHRA and CDR2 is YSYEKL. The trim removed 4 bases at V and 0 bases at J, leaving 17 bases unmatched. CDR3 nucleotide sequence: TGCGCCAGCAGCCCACTATTACGTCGGACAGGAGTCATGAACACTGAAGCTTTCTTT. Protein: CASSPLLRRTGVMNTEAFF.

This sequence joins TRBV30 and TRBJ1-6, with TRBD1 as a possible D gene (5 bases). The V and J ends lost 4 bases and 11 bases respectively, with 15 bases between them. Germline loops: CDR1 GTSNPN, CDR2 SVGIG (reference sequence). CDR3 size: 13 residues. DNA of the CDR3: TGTGCCTGGACCTCTGCCGCGGACACACCCCTCCACTTT. Its translation is CAWTSAADTPLHF.

This rearrangement joins TRBV18 to TRBJ1-1; D is undetermined. The V gene lost 8 bases and the J gene lost 1 base, with 14 bases spanning the gap. The CDR3 consists of 14 residues. Germline V lookup: CDR1 KGHSH, CDR2 LQKENI. CDR3 residues: CASSFGSPNTEAFF. CDR3 sequence (DNA): TGTGCCAGCAGTTTCGGTTCCCCGAACACTGAAGCTTTCTTT.

Comments on this clone: The junction and the germline gene differ at one end; a read error may be behind it. The V call is TRBV7-9, the J call TRBJ1-2, with 7 bases lining up with TRBD1. CDR1 and CDR2 from the germline V gene are SEHNR and FQNEAQ (reference sequence). The CDR3 covers 15 residues. The CDR3 bases are TGTGTCAGCAGCTTTTCCGACAGGGCCGAAATTAGCTACACCTTC. Residues: CVSSFSDRAEISYTF.

The chain is built from TRBV19 and TRBJ2-7; 10 nucleotides line up with TRBD1. Trimming removed 4 bases from V and 3 bases from J; junction bases left unmatched: 6. The CDR3 loop spans 15 amino acids. Germline V gene data show CDR1 as LNHDA and CDR2 as SQIVND (reference sequence). The CDR3 loop reads CASSKTGTGDYEQYF. DNA of the CDR3: TGTGCCAGTAGTAAGACCGGGACAGGGGACTACGAGCAGTACTTC.

The chain couples TRBV6-6 to TRBJ1-5; TRBD1 aligns across 10 bases. Per the germline V gene, CDR1 is MNHNY and CDR2 is SVGAGI (reference sequence). Germline trimming cut 6 bases from V and 7 bases from J; bases unmatched to any gene: 9. The CDR3 sequence is 15 residues long. The DNA of the CDR3 is TGTGCCAGCAGCCAAACGACAGGGGGCATCCAGCCCCAGCATTTT. Translating it yields CASSQTTGGIQPQHF.

This rearrangement joins TRBV5-6 to TRBJ1-5; no definite D call. V was clipped by 4 bases and J by 5 bases, with 10 bases between them. The CDR3 covers 13 residues. Germline V gene sequence: CDR1 SGHDT, CDR2 YYEEEE. The CDR3 spells CASSPRGDQPQHF. The CDR3 nucleotides read TGTGCCAGCAGCCCACGGGGAGATCAGCCCCAGCATTTT.

This chain links TRBV9 with TRBJ2-1; 8 bases fit TRBD2. The V gene end was trimmed by 3 bases and the J gene end by 4 bases; junction bases not matched to a gene: 6. The CDR3 is 15 residues long. The germline V gene has CDR1 SGDLS and CDR2 YYNGEE. The CDR3 coding sequence is TGTGCCAGCAGCGAAAGCGGGGGCCAATACAATGAGCAGTTCTTC. This sequence encodes CASSESGGQYNEQFF. Looking up the rest from reference TRBV9 and TRBJ2-1 gives the full variable domain: DSGVTQTPKHLITATGQRVTLRCSPRSGDLSVYWYQQSLDQGLQFLIQYYNGEERAKGNILERFSAQQFPDLHSELNLSSLELGDSALYFCASSESGGQYNEQFFGPGTRLTVL.

The CDR3 DNA is TGTGCCATCAGTCGACAGGGGAAAACAGATACGCAGTATTTT. Translation: CAISRQGKTDTQYF. The gene calls are TRBV10-3 and TRBJ2-3; 8 nucleotides align to TRBD1. The CDR3 totals 14 residues. Unmatched junction bases numbered 4, after V lost 5 bases and J lost 3 bases. Germline V gene lookup returns CDR1 ENHRY and CDR2 SYGVKD.

This clone has more than one count but fewer than ten. The chain joins TRBV10-3 to TRBJ1-1; maybe TRBD1 (5 bases). Germline V gene sequence: CDR1 ENHRY, CDR2 SYGVKD. This CDR3 spans 14 amino acids. Trimming stripped 7 bases from V and 5 bases from J, with 17 bases between. In DNA form, the CDR3 reads TGTGCCATCAACAATCAACAGGACGGGACTGAAGCTTTCTTT. As protein: CAINNQQDGTEAFF.

This clone was observed a few times. V is TRBV5-6 and J is TRBJ1-5; D remains unclear. Trimming took 2 bases from V and 0 from J, leaving 15 bases between them. The germline gives CDR1 SGHDT, CDR2 YYEEEE. CDR3 size: 17 residues. The CDR3 sequence is CASSFYSSSDSNQPQHF. CDR3 nucleotides: TGTGCCAGCAGCTTTTACAGCTCCTCGGATAGCAATCAGCCCCAGCATTTT.

The chain combines TRBV2 with TRBJ2-1; 10 bases align to TRBD2. This CDR3 region has 17 residues. The germline gives CDR1 SNHLY, CDR2 FYNNEI. The V segment lost 7 bases and the J segment 1 base; nucleotides outside the gene matches: 10. The CDR3 loop is CASMGGPSGSSYNEQFF. CDR3 nucleotides: TGTGCCAGCATGGGGGGCCCTAGCGGGAGTTCCTACAATGAGCAGTTCTTC.

The rearrangement joins TRBV30 to TRBJ2-7, with TRBD2 matching 14 bases. The trim removed 3 bases at V and 3 bases at J, leaving 4 bases unmatched. The CDR3 contains 15 residues. Germline V lookup: CDR1 GTSNPN, CDR2 SVGIG (reference sequence). Here the CDR3 reads CAWRLGLAGVYEQYF. CDR3 DNA sequence: TGTGCCTGGAGACTGGGACTAGCGGGAGTCTACGAGCAGTACTTC.

This chain links TRBV7-9 with TRBJ2-3, with TRBD1 identical over 10 bases. The CDR3 sequence is 16 residues long. The V gene's germline CDR1 is SEHNR and CDR2 FQNEAQ (reference sequence). V lost 4 bases to trimming and J lost 4 bases; unmatched junction nucleotides: 8. CDR3 in amino acids: CASSYGQGVIADTQYF. CDR3 coding DNA: TGTGCCAGCAGCTATGGACAGGGGGTAATCGCAGATACGCAGTATTTT.

The rearrangement links TRBV29-1 to TRBJ2-7; a possible D gene is TRBD1 (5 bases). Trimming shortened V by 3 bases and J by 3 bases, and 15 bases separated the two germline ends. The CDR3 totals 14 residues. The germline gives CDR1 SQVTM, CDR2 ANQGSEA. CDR3 amino acids: CSVEASGNGYEQYF. CDR3 DNA: TGCAGCGTTGAGGCCTCAGGGAATGGCTACGAGCAGTACTTC.

CDR3 in amino acids: CASSLGQGNGYTF. The CDR3 region has the DNA TGCGCCAGCAGCTTGGGGCAGGGGAATGGCTACACCTTC. The rearrangement joins TRBV5-1 to TRBJ1-2, with D tentatively TRBD1 (6 bases). This CDR3 region has 13 residues. In germline, CDR1 is SGHRS, CDR2 YFSETQ. V dropped 0 bases and J dropped 6 bases, with 9 bases sitting between them.

The V gene is TRBV4-3, the J gene TRBJ1-2; D unresolved. The CDR3 consists of 15 residues. Trimming cost V 3 bases and J 1 base, with 12 bases left between them. Germline V gene lookup returns CDR1 LGHNA and CDR2 YSLEER. The CDR3 protein is CASSQRDKYNYGYTF. CDR3 nucleotides: TGCGCCAGCAGCCAGAGGGATAAATATAACTATGGCTACACCTTC.

The chain joins TRBV19 to TRBJ1-2; TRBD1 agrees at 7 bases. The germline CDR1 and CDR2 sequences are LNHDA and SQIVND (reference sequence). This CDR3 has 15 residues. With V trimmed by 3 bases and J by 3 bases, 7 bases remained unmatched. The CDR3 sequence: CASSIGTGTDYGYTF. The CDR3 DNA is TGTGCCAGTAGTATCGGAACCGGGACAGACTATGGCTACACCTTC.

This chain connects TRBV30 to TRBJ1-4; D perhaps matches TRBD1 (5 bases). Trimming removed 0 bases from V and 7 bases from J, with 9 bases in between. The CDR3 length is 13 residues. CDR1 is GTSNPN and CDR2 is SVGIG in the germline V gene (reference sequence). The CDR3, as DNA: TGTGCCTGGAGTGTCGGGGGGGGTGAAAAACTGTTTTTT. Translation: CAWSVGGGEKLFF. Supplemented by reference TRBV30 and TRBJ1-4, the full variable domain reads SQTIHQWPATLVQPVGSPLSLECTVEGTSNPNLYWYRQAAGRGLQLLFYSVGIGQISSEVPQNLSASRPQDRQFILSSKKLLLSDSGFYLCAWSVGGGEKLFFGSGTQLSVL.

The V call is TRBV11-3, the J call TRBJ2-1; D perhaps matches TRBD1 (6 bases). The CDR3 has 16 amino acids. Trimming stripped 1 base from V and 7 bases from J, with 17 bases between. Germline V gene data show CDR1 as SGHNT and CDR2 as YENEEA. CDR3 coding DNA: TGTGCCAGCAGCTTAGGAGAGAGACAGGTGGGAAATGAGCAGTTCTTC. Translating gives CASSLGERQVGNEQFF.

The chain recombines TRBV29-1 with TRBJ2-3; D possibly corresponds to TRBD1 (6 bases). V shed 6 bases and J shed 1 base, with 14 bases lying between them. The CDR3 is made up of 14 amino acids. From germline, CDR1 is SQVTM and CDR2 ANQGSEA. The CDR3 DNA is TGCAGCGTCCGAGGGGGATGGGGCACAGATACGCAGTATTTT. It encodes CSVRGGWGTDTQYF.